This T cell receptor (beta chain) was obtained from a study of OX40 agonist ivuxolimab in advanced cancers. For the wider study: The costimulatory receptor OX40 (CD134) was targeted by ivuxolimab, a fully human IgG2 agonistic monoclonal antibody. Partial responses were achieved by three dose-escalation patients, of whom one had hepatocellular carcinoma and two had cutaneous melanoma. Of the 50 to 55 dose-escalation patients, hepatocellular carcinoma was present in approximately 20, melanoma in roughly 15, renal cell carcinoma in 9 and head and neck cancer in 9. Intravenous ivuxolimab was administered to patients every 2 weeks at six dose levels: 0.01, 0.1, 0.3, 1.5, 3 and 10 mg/kg. The monotherapy dose-escalation portion (N of about 57 patients) of the phase I ivuxolimab trial is reported in the paper. Prior anti-PD-1, anti-PD-L1 or anti-CTLA-4 therapy was permitted, and roughly two fifths of dose-escalation patients had received checkpoint inhibitors. Peripheral TCRbeta sequencing aimed to test whether ivuxolimab altered TCR sequence diversity and caused clonal T-cell expansion. The dose-escalation cohort was about 83% male with a mean age of approximately 60 years, ranging from roughly 23 to 90.

About this clone: The clone's antigen remains unknown. Because it lacks the conserved phenylalanine or tryptophan at the end, this CDR3 is likely a read error.

Patients with autoimmune disease history or receiving systemic immunosuppression were excluded from the trial. In every dose cohort, peripheral blood was drawn for TCR sequencing at baseline, cycle 4 day 1, and cycle 7 day 1. Samples were obtained from an open-label, multicenter, first-in-human phase I dose-escalation trial of ivuxolimab. Adults with locally advanced or metastatic melanoma, renal cell, hepatocellular, or head and neck squamous cell carcinoma were enrolled in the trial. Before TCR sequencing, CD4+ T cells and CD8+ T cells were sorted from peripheral blood as separate populations. To sequence the TCRbeta CDR3 region, genomic DNA was isolated from the sorted cells. The immunoSEQ Assay was used to sequence the TCRbeta CDR3 regions. The table comes from immuneACCESS by way of TCRdb, which keeps in-frame sequences with V and J called. Part of the clones is missing from these tables; in studies checked, under half for an unresolved V gene and the rest for unknown reasons. The sample yields about 81,000 clones; 88% were counted once. Jointly, the top ten make up 0.4% to 0.6% of the sample.

General conclusions and limits of the study: The antigen specificity of the peripheral T cells that underwent clonal expansion was not determined. In the 0.1-3.0 mg/kg groups, partial responders were among the patients with the lowest normalized peripheral clonal expansion, particularly in CD8+ T cells. After ivuxolimab, expanded clones were on average more numerous among CD8+ T cells than among CD4+ T cells. Low levels of normalized T-cell clonal expansion were also shown by some nonresponding patients. Clonal expansion of both CD4+ and CD8+ blood T cells was observed from baseline to week 6 at doses 0.1 to 3.0 mg/kg.

Material: CD4+ or CD8+ T cells sorted from blood, obtained in a trial of the OX40 agonist ivuxolimab. The clonotype comes from an adult with an advanced solid tumor such as melanoma, head and neck, liver or kidney cancer.

Here the CDR3 is given as CAISERPGTSPLHL. The nucleotide sequence reads as follows: TGTGCCATCAGTGAGAGGCCGGGTACTTCACCCCTCCACCTT. The sequence is built from TRBV10-3 and TRBJ1-6; no D gene is confidently identified. V is cut by 2 bases and J by 9 bases, and the space between the germline ends is 11 bases. The CDR3 is 14 residues long, ends included. Just CDR3 DNA is preserved here, 42 bases in frame from base 1. From a lookup of the germline V gene, CDR1 and CDR2 are ENHRY and SYGVKD.